This T cell receptor beta chain came from a study of cytomegalovirus exposure and HLA in healthy donors. This PCR relied on a set of 60 Vbeta primers and 13 Jbeta primers. TCRdb keeps only in-frame clones here, not all; method: immunoSEQ multiplex PCR. This table has about 78,000 clones, 72% appearing once. Germline CDR1 and CDR2: LNHDA and SQIVND (reference sequence). The length of the CDR3 is 13 residues. Trimming stripped 11 bases from V and 3 bases from J, with 16 bases between. The TCR sequence derives from a woman between 40 and 50 years old in good health and CMV-seropositive. Sequencing input: PBMCs. This chain links TRBV19 with TRBJ1-2; D gene unclear. The CDR3 DNA is TGTGCCTGCAAACGACGGGAGTACTATGGCTACACCTTC. As protein: CACKRREYYGYTF.